This is a list of T cell receptor beta chains from one sample in a study of molecular identifiers for immune sequencing clone quantification. TCRdb reprocessed the PCR reads with MiXCR, giving one entry per CDR3 protein. The sample contains about half a million distinct CDR3 sequences, over 20% of which appear only once. The sample comprised naive CD8+ T cells from blood, with Jurkat cell RNA spiked in. The origin of the receptors is a human donor in good health. Some libraries in this study had Jurkat cell RNA spiked in. The CDR3 runs from the conserved cysteine through the conserved F or W. Fields, in order: J gene, V gene, CDR3 length, D gene, clone size, CDR3 DNA, CDR3 protein. The D gene is left open where the match is weak. Size tells how often a clone was seen (once, few, many) or the class of an expanded clone, and some rows leave it out.

TRBJ2-7 | TRBV4-1 | 16 | . | . | TGCGCCAGCAGCCAAGATTTGGTGGGGCGATCGTACGAGCAGTACTTC | CASSQDLVGRSYEQYF
TRBJ2-2 | TRBV30 | 13 | . | . | TGTGCCTGGAGTGTAGGGGTAGGGCAGGAGCTGTTTTTT | CAWSVGVGQELFF
TRBJ1-1 | TRBV5-1 | 13 | . | . | TGCGCCAGCAGCTTCGGACAGAACACTGAAGCTCTCTTT | CASSFGQNTEALF
TRBJ2-1 | TRBV13 | 12 | TRBD1 | . | TGTGCCAGCAGCCAACACAGGGGTGAGCAGTTCTTC | CASSQHRGEQFF
TRBJ2-1 | TRBV7-9 | 15 | . | few | TGTGCCAGCAGCTTCGTTGAGGGATACGACAATGAGCAGTTCTTC | CASSFVEGYDNEQFF
TRBJ1-5 | TRBV12-3/TRBV12-4 | 15 | . | . | TGTGCCAGCGGTTCTTTAGAGGGGGTCAATCAGCCCCAGCATTTT | CASGSLEGVNQPQHF
TRBJ2-3 | TRBV29-1 | 14 | TRBD1 | many | TGCAGCGCCGGACAGGGGGCGCGGGGAGATACGCAGTATTTT | CSAGQGARGDTQYF
TRBJ1-4 | TRBV29-1 | 15 | . | few | TGCAGCGTTGAAGACTCGTCCAGACCTAATGAAAAACTGTTTTTT | CSVEDSSRPNEKLFF
TRBJ1-2 | TRBV6-4 | 14 | TRBD1 | few | TGTGCCAGCAGTGACAATCAGGGGGCGTCTGGCTACACCTTC | CASSDNQGASGYTF
TRBJ1-5 | TRBV10-3 | 15 | . | . | TGTGCCGTCAGTGAGACAGGAGGTAGCAATCAGCCCCAGCATTTT | CAVSETGGSNQPQHF
TRBJ2-3 | TRBV19 | 14 | . | many | TGTGCCAGTAGTCCCGCCCCAGGGGAATATACGCAGTATTTT | CASSPAPGEYTQYF
TRBJ2-5 | TRBV7-9 | 15 | . | many | TGTGCCAGCACTAAGACCGGACGGGACCAAGAGACCCAGTACTTC | CASTKTGRDQETQYF
TRBJ2-3 | TRBV29-1 | 13 | TRBD2 | . | TGCAGCGTTGAACCTAGCGGGGGAGATACGCAGTATTTT | CSVEPSGGDTQYF
TRBJ2-6 | TRBV6-5 | 18 | . | . | TGTGCCAGCAGGACGTTCGACAGGCTCCGGTCTGGGGCCAACGTCCTGGCTTTC | CASRTFDRLRSGANVLAF
TRBJ2-5 | TRBV13 | 18 | TRBD2 | . | TGTGCCAGCAGCTTAACGCGGCCCATGACTAGCAGAGAAGAGACCCAGTACTTC | CASSLTRPMTSREETQYF
TRBJ2-1 | TRBV19 | 13 | TRBD2 | . | TGTGCCGTCACTAGCGGGGGATTCAATGAGCAGTTCTTC | CAVTSGGFNEQFF
TRBJ1-3 | TRBV7-9 | 16 | TRBD1 | . | TGTGCCAGCAGCGGAGGGGACAGAACATTCGGAAACACCATATATTTT | CASSGGDRTFGNTIYF
TRBJ2-3 | TRBV29-1 | 10 | . | few | TGCAGCGTCCTTGAAGATACGCAGTATTTT | CSVLEDTQYF
TRBJ1-5 | TRBV20-1 | 15 | . | many | TGCAGTGCTAGAGGTCGAGGGGGAAACAATCAGCCCCAGCATTTT | CSARGRGGNNQPQHF
TRBJ2-2 | TRBV6-1 | 19 | TRBD2 | . | TGTGCCAGCAGTGGGAGCGGAATCAGACTAGCAGTGAACACCGGGGAGCTGTTTTTT | CASSGSGIRLAVNTGELFF
TRBJ2-7 | TRBV2 | 10 | . | . | TGTGCCAGCAGTGGAGACGAGCAGTACTTC | CASSGDEQYF
TRBJ2-7 | TRBV10-1 | 15 | . | . | TGCGCCAGCAGTGACCCGGACCGCCGCCCGTACGAGCAGTACTTC | CASSDPDRRPYEQYF
TRBJ2-7 | TRBV5-8 | 14 | . | many | TGTGCCAGCAAGTATAGCGGAAGGACCCACGAGCAGTACTTC | CASKYSGRTHEQYF
TRBJ2-2 | TRBV7-9 | 16 | TRBD2 | few | TGTGCCAGCAGCCCGACTAGCGGGAGGGGCACCGGGGAGCTGTTTTTT | CASSPTSGRGTGELFF
TRBJ2-5 | TRBV28 | 17 | TRBD1 | . | TGTGCCAGCAGTTTCCGAGGGATTGGGACAGGGCAAGAGACCCAGTACTTC | CASSFRGIGTGQETQYF
TRBJ2-1 | TRBV7-9 | 14 | . | many | TGTGCCAGCAGCCAAGGGGGGGGATACAATGAGCAGTTCTTC | CASSQGGGYNEQFF
TRBJ1-1 | TRBV6-6 | 16 | . | many | TGTGCCAGCTGTACCGTGGGGTTCCCCATGAACACTGAAGCTTTCTTT | CASCTVGFPMNTEAFF
TRBJ2-7 | TRBV6-2/TRBV6-3 | 17 | TRBD2 | few | TGTGCCAGCAGTTACCAGCTATACGGGGGGACCCCCTACGAGCAGTACTTC | CASSYQLYGGTPYEQYF
TRBJ2-1 | TRBV30 | 14 | . | . | TGTGCCTGGAGTCCCCCGGCCTCCTACAATGAGCAGTTCTTC | CAWSPPASYNEQFF
TRBJ2-1 | TRBV30 | 13 | TRBD1 | . | TGTGTCTGGGCAACAGGGGTAAGGGATGAGCAGTTCTTC | CVWATGVRDEQFF
TRBJ2-7 | TRBV21-1 | 14 | . | few | TGTGCCAGCAGCATGGGGACAGGGTGGGGAAAGCAGTACTTC | CASSMGTGWGKQYF
TRBJ2-7 | TRBV18 | 16 | . | few | TGTGCCAGCTCACCCGAGGACAGATTAATAACCTACGAGCAGTACTTC | CASSPEDRLITYEQYF
TRBJ1-1 | TRBV28 | 13 | . | many | TGTGCCAGCAGTGCAGACCTCAACACTGAAGCTTTCTTT | CASSADLNTEAFF
TRBJ2-5 | TRBV7-6 | 14 | . | . | TGTGCCAGCAGCTTTGAAACCGGCGGCGAGACCCAGTACTTC | CASSFETGGETQYF
TRBJ2-4 | TRBV10-3 | 15 | . | . | TGTGCCATCAGTGAGGATCCTTTTGCCAAAAACATTCAGTACTTC | CAISEDPFAKNIQYF
TRBJ2-3 | TRBV14 | 15 | . | few | TGTGCCAGCAGTCCAAGAAATGGCGGGATCGATACGCAGTATTTT | CASSPRNGGIDTQYF
TRBJ1-6 | TRBV7-9 | 17 | TRBD1 | . | TGTGCCAGCAGCCTCCCCGGACAGGGAGGAAATAATTCACCCCTCCACTTT | CASSLPGQGGNNSPLHF
TRBJ1-1 | TRBV4-3 | 15 | TRBD1 | many | TGCGCCAGCAGCCAAATAGGACAGGGGAACACTGAAGCTTTCTTT | CASSQIGQGNTEAFF
TRBJ2-5 | TRBV12-3/TRBV12-4 | 15 | TRBD1 | few | TGTGCCAGCAGTACGACAGGGGTTTGGTTAGAGACCCAGTACTTC | CASSTTGVWLETQYF
TRBJ2-7 | TRBV30 | 13 | . | many | TGTGCCTGGAGTACGGGGGATCCTAACGAGCAGTACTTC | CAWSTGDPNEQYF
TRBJ2-1 | TRBV24-1 | 12 | . | many | TGTGCCACCAGTGAAGGGTACAATGAGCAGTTCTTC | CATSEGYNEQFF
TRBJ2-7 | TRBV20-1 | 13 | . | many | TGCAGTGCTATGGGCGGGGTTTCCTACGAGCAGTACTTC | CSAMGGVSYEQYF
TRBJ2-3 | TRBV24-1 | 16 | . | . | TGTGCCACCAGTGATTTATTCAGTACGAGCGTAGATACGCAGTATTTT | CATSDLFSTSVDTQYF
TRBJ2-7 | TRBV3-1 | 13 | . | few | TGTGCCAGCAGCCAAGACAGTTGGGGCGAGCAGTACTTC | CASSQDSWGEQYF
TRBJ2-1 | TRBV29-1 | 15 | TRBD2 | few | TGCAGCGTTGATATGGCTAGCGGCTCCTACAATGAGCAGTTCTTC | CSVDMASGSYNEQFF
TRBJ2-5 | TRBV5-1 | 14 | . | few | TGCGCCAGCAGCTCGGGCGCCAGAGGAGAGACCCAGTACTTC | CASSSGARGETQYF
TRBJ2-5 | TRBV12-3/TRBV12-4 | 16 | TRBD1 | few | TGTGCCAGCAGTGCTTCCCCGGGACAGCATCAAGAGACCCAGTACTTC | CASSASPGQHQETQYF
TRBJ1-5 | TRBV4-1 | 15 | . | many | TGCGCCAGCAGCCAAGATACCGGCCGATACGAGCCCCAGCATTTT | CASSQDTGRYEPQHF
TRBJ2-1 | TRBV4-1 | 16 | TRBD2 | . | TGCGCCAGCAGCCAAGAATGGGGACTAGCGCTAGACCGGAGGTTCTTC | CASSQEWGLALDRRFF